The T cell receptor beta chain described here comes from a study of memory CD4+ T cells and cytomegalovirus serostatus. Study outcomes and limitations: Of more than 150 reported CMV TCRbeta sequences, around 63 were found in memory CD4+ repertoires.

TCRdb's copy holds only in-frame clones and misses some; the assay was immunoSEQ multiplex PCR. The repertoire has fewer than 90,000 clones, about 78% of them found once; the top ten carry approximately 2.4%. Comments on this clone: Its target is unknown.

Single viable CD3+CD4+CD8-CD45RO+ cells were sorted as the memory CD4+ T cells. Total CD4+ T cells were enriched by CD4 positive selection. The CDR3 extends over 15 amino acids. CDR1 is SGHVS, CDR2 FNYEAQ, per germline. Trimming took 5 bases from V and 2 from J, leaving 15 bases between them. The clonotype comes from an adult in good health and CMV-seropositive. J is TRBJ1-1 and V is TRBV7-6; D may be TRBD1 (6 bases). The sequenced sample was memory CD4+ T cells from blood. The CDR3 region has the DNA TGTGCCAGCAGCCCTGGGGGGGCGCGAAACACTGAAGCTTTCTTT. Translated: CASSPGGARNTEAFF. The full variable domain, in which reference TRBV7-6 and TRBJ1-1 provide the parts outside the CDR3, is GAGVSQSPRYKVTKRGQDVALRCDPISGHVSLYWYRQALGQGPEFLTYFNYEAQQDKSGLPNDRFSAERPEGSISTLTIQRTEQRDSAMYRCASSPGGARNTEAFFGQGTRLTVV.